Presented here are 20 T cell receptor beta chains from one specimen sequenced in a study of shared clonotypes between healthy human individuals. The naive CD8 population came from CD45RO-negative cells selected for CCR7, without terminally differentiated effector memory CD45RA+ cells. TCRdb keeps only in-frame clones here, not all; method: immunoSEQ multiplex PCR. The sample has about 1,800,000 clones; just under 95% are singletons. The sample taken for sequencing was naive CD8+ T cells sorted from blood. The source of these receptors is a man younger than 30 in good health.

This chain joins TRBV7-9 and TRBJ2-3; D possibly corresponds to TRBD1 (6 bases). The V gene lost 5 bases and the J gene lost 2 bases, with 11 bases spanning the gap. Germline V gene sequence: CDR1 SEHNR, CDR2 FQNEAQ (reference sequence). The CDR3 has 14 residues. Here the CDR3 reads CASSRTDFTDTQYF. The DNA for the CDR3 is TGTGCCAGCAGCCGGACAGATTTCACAGATACGCAGTATTTT.

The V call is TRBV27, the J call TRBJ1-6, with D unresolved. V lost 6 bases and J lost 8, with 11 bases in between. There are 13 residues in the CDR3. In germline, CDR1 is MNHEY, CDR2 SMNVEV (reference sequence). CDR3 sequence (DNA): TGTGCCAGCAGCCGCGGACTGGATTCACCCCTCCACTTT. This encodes CASSRGLDSPLHF.

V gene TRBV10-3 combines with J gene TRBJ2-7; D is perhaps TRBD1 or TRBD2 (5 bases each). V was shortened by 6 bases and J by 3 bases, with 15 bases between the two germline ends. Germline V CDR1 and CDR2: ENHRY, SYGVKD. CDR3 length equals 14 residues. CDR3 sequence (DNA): TGTGCCATCAGCGCAGTGGGGGTGGACTACGAGCAGTACTTC. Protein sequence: CAISAVGVDYEQYF.

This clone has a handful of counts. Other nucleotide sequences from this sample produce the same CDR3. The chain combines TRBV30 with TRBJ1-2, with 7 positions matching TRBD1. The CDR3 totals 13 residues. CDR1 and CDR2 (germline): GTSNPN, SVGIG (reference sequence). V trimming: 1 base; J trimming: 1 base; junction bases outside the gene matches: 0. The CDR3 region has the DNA TGTGCCTGGAGTGGGGACAGTAACTATGGCTACACCTTC. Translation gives CAWSGDSNYGYTF.

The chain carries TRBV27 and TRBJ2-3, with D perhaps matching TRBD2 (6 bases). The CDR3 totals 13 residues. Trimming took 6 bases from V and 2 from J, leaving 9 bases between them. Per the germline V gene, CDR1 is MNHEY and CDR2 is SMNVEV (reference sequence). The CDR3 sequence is CASRTRVTDTQYF. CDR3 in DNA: TGTGCCAGCAGGACTAGGGTCACAGATACGCAGTATTTT.

CDR3 loop: CASSQDPGQASYEQYF. CDR3 DNA: TGCGCCAGCAGCCAAGATCCCGGACAGGCTTCCTACGAGCAGTACTTC. The chain employs TRBV4-3 and TRBJ2-7; 7 nucleotides match TRBD1. This CDR3 is 16 amino acids long. V shed 0 bases, J shed 1 base, and the junction held 6 bases outside the gene matches. Germline V gene sequence: CDR1 LGHNA, CDR2 YSLEER.

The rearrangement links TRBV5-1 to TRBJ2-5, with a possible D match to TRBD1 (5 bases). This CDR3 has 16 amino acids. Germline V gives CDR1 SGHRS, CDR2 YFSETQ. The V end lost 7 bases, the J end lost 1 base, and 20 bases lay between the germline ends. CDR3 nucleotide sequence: TGCGCCAGCCGGCTATCAGACAGTTCTGCCCAAGAGACCCAGTACTTC. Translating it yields CASRLSDSSAQETQYF.

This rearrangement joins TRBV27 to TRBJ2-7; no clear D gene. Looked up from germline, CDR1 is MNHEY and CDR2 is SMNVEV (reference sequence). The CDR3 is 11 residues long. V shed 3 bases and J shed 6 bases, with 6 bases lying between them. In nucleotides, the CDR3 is TGTGCCAGCAGTTTTTCTGGCGAGCAGTACTTC. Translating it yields CASSFSGEQYF.

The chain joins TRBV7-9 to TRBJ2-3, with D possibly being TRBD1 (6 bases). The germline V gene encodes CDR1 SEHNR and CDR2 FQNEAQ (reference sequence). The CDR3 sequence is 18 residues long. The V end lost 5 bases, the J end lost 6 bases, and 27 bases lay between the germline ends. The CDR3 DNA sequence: TGTGCCAGCAGCAGCTTAACCGTAGTACAGGGCCCCATGGATACGCAGTATTTT. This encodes CASSSLTVVQGPMDTQYF.

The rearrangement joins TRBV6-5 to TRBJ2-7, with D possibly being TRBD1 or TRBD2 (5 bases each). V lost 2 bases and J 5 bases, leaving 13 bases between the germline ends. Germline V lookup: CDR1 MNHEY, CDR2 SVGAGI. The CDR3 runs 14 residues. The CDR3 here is CASSYGSTGHEQYF. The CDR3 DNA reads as TGTGCCAGCAGTTACGGCTCGACGGGGCACGAGCAGTACTTC.

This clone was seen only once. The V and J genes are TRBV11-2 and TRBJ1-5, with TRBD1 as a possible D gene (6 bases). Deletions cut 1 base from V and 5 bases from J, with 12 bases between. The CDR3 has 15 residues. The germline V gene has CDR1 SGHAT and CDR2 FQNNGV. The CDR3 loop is CASSLGTSGDQPQHF. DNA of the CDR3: TGTGCCAGCAGCTTAGGTACTTCAGGGGATCAGCCCCAGCATTTT.

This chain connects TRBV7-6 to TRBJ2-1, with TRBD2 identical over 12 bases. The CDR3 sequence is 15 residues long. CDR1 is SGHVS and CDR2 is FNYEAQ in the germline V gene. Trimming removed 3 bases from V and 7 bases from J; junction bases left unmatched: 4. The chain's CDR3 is CASSLTSGRWNEQFF. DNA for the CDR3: TGTGCCAGCAGCTTGACTAGCGGGAGATGGAATGAGCAGTTCTTC.

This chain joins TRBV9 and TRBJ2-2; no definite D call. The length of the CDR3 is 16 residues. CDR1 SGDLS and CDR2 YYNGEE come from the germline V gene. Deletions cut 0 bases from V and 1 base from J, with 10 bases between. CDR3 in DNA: TGTGCCAGCAGCGTAGTGGGGAACCAGAACACCGGGGAGCTGTTTTTT. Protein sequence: CASSVVGNQNTGELFF.

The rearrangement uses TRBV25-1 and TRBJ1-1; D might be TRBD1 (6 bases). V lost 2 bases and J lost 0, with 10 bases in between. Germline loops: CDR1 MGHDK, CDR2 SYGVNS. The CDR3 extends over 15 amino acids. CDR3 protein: CASSEVGTLNTEAFF. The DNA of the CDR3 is TGTGCCAGCAGTGAAGTTGGGACATTGAACACTGAAGCTTTCTTT.

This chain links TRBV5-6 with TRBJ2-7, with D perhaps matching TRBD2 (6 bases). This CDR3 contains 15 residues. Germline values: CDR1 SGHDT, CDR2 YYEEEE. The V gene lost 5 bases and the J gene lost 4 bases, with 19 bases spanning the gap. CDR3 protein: CASSPDVGSRYEQYF. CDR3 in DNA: TGTGCCAGCAGTCCGGATGTCGGGAGTAGGTACGAGCAGTACTTC.

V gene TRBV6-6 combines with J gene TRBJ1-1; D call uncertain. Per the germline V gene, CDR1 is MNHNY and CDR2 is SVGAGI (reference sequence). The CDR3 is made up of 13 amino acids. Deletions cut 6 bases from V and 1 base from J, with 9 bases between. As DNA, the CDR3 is TGTGCCAGCAGCGCCTCACAGAACACTGAAGCTTTCTTT. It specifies CASSASQNTEAFF.

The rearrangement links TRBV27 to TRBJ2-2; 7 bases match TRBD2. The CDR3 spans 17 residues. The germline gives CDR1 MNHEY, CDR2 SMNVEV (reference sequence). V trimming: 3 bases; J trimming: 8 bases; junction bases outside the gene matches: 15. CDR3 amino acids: CASSFGVTGGLTGELFF. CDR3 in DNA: TGTGCCAGCAGTTTCGGAGTTACGGGAGGTCTTACGGGGGAGCTGTTTTTT.

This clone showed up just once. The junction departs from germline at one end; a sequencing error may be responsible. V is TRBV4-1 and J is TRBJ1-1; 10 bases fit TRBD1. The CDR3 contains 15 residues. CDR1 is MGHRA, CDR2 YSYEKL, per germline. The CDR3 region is CASMSTGGRETEALF. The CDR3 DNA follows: TGCGCCAGCATGTCGACAGGGGGCAGAGAGACTGAAGCTCTCTTT.

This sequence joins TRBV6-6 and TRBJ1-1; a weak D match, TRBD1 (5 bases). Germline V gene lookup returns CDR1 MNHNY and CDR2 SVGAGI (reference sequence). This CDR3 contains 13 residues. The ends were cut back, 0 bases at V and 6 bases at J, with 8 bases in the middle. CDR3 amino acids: CASSYSGAAEAFF. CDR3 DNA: TGTGCCAGCAGTTACTCCGGGGCCGCTGAAGCTTTCTTT.

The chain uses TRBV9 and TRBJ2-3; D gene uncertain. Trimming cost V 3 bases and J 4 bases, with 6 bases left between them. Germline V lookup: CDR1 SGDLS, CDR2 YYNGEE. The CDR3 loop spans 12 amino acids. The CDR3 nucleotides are TGTGCCAGCAGCGAATCCGCAGATACGCAGTATTTT. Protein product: CASSESADTQYF.